The 16 T cell receptor beta chains below come from one sample, sequenced in a study of T cells and copy number aberrations in small-cell lung cancer. TCRdb's table, derived via immunoSEQ multiplex PCR, lists solely in-frame clones and lacks some. The sample lists more than 9,000 clones, nearly 80% seen once, with under 35% in the top ten. Sample: normal tissue next to the tumor. The receptors derive from a man in his 60s with small cell lung cancer.

This chain uses TRBV7-9 with TRBJ1-1, with D perhaps matching TRBD1 (5 bases). V was pared by 5 bases and J by 11 bases, with 15 bases between. The CDR3 consists of 12 residues. Germline assignment: CDR1 SEHNR and CDR2 FQNEAQ (reference sequence). CDR3 nucleotides: TGTGCCAGCAGCCAGGACAATCCCTGGGCTTTCTTT. Translated: CASSQDNPWAFF.

A note on this clone: At one of its ends the junction is not consistent with the germline gene, which may arise from a read error. The J gene is TRBJ2-5, the V gene TRBV7-7; D may match TRBD1 or TRBD2 (5 bases each). CDR3 size: 14 residues. Germline V gene data show CDR1 as SSHAT and CDR2 as FNYEAQ (reference sequence). The CDR3 spells CASSADGAGETQYF. The CDR3 DNA reads as TGTGCTAGCAGCGCCGACGGGGCGGGAGAGACCCAGTACTTC.

The V call is TRBV4-1, the J call TRBJ1-2; D not certain. Trimming shortened V by 2 bases and J by 5 bases, and 21 bases separated the two germline ends. The CDR3 spans 17 residues. Germline V gene lookup returns CDR1 MGHRA and CDR2 YSYEKL. The CDR3 coding sequence is TGCGCCAGCAGCCAACTTAAGTCCCCGGGGAGGGAGTATGGCTACACCTTC. Translating gives CASSQLKSPGREYGYTF.

The chain links TRBV11-3 to TRBJ2-5; D is ambiguous. Looked up from germline, CDR1 is SGHNT and CDR2 is YENEEA. This CDR3 contains 17 residues. The V and J ends lost 5 bases and 5 bases respectively, with 24 bases between them. The CDR3 DNA reads as TGTGCCAGCAGCCCCCGAGGCGCCCTCGAAAATAGTGAGACCCAGTACTTC. It codes for CASSPRGALENSETQYF.

V is TRBV4-1 and J is TRBJ1-4; D perhaps matches TRBD1 (5 bases). V lost 0 bases, J lost 7 bases, and 12 bases lay in between. This CDR3 has 15 residues. The V gene's germline CDR1 is MGHRA and CDR2 YSYEKL. The DNA for the CDR3 is TGCGCCAGCAGCCAAGATCCCGGGACTCTTGAAAAACTGTTTTTT. It encodes CASSQDPGTLEKLFF.

This clone was detected only a few times. V is TRBV27 and J is TRBJ2-1; 10 nucleotides line up with TRBD2. Per germline, CDR1 MNHEY and CDR2 SMNVEV (reference sequence). V lost 2 bases, J lost 4 bases, and 5 bases stayed unmatched. The CDR3 is 16 amino acids. CDR3 DNA: TGTGCCAGCAGTTTAGCTGGGACTAGCGAGTACAATGAGCAGTTCTTC. Translating gives CASSLAGTSEYNEQFF.

The chain couples TRBV5-5 to TRBJ2-7, with D uncertain. Germline V CDR1 and CDR2: SGHKS, YYEKEE (reference sequence). The CDR3 has 14 residues. V shed 0 bases and J shed 0 bases, with 7 bases lying between them. CDR3 region: CASSLGSTSYEQYF. CDR3 DNA sequence: TGTGCCAGCAGCTTGGGATCTACCTCCTACGAGCAGTACTTC.

The chain couples TRBV5-1 to TRBJ2-3; perhaps TRBD1 as D (5 bases). This CDR3 region has 15 residues. Trimming removed 8 bases at V and 2 bases at J, with 18 bases between. Germline V gene lookup returns CDR1 SGHRS and CDR2 YFSETQ. The CDR3 is CASQREWGLTDTQYF. CDR3 in DNA: TGCGCCAGTCAACGCGAGTGGGGCCTCACAGATACGCAGTATTTT. The full variable domain, its missing parts supplied by reference TRBV5-1 and TRBJ2-3, is KAGVTQTPRYLIKTRGQQVTLSCSPISGHRSVSWYQQTPGQGLQFLFEYFSETQRNKGNFPGRFSGRQFSNSRSEMNVSTLELGDSALYLCASQREWGLTDTQYFGPGTRLTVL.

Worth noting for this clone: The same CDR3 also results from other DNA sequences found in this sample. This chain joins TRBV28 and TRBJ1-1; D uncertain. V dropped 3 bases and J dropped 8 bases, with 13 bases sitting between them. The CDR3 length is 13 residues. CDR1 is MDHEN, CDR2 SYDVKM, per germline. This CDR3 reads CASSFDRRGEAFF. The CDR3 nucleotides read TGTGCCAGCAGTTTTGATAGGCGTGGGGAAGCTTTCTTT.

The chain employs TRBV4-1 and TRBJ2-2; 10 bases agree with TRBD2. V lost 6 bases, J lost 4 bases, and 2 bases stayed unmatched. In germline, CDR1 is MGHRA, CDR2 YSYEKL. The CDR3 spans 14 residues. The CDR3 sequence is CASSLAGATGELFF. CDR3 DNA sequence: TGCGCCAGCAGTCTAGCGGGAGCCACCGGGGAGCTGTTTTTT.

The gene calls are TRBV2 and TRBJ2-5, with a possible D match to TRBD2 (6 bases). Trimming took off 5 bases at V and 1 base at J, with 17 bases between the two ends. From germline, CDR1 is SNHLY and CDR2 FYNNEI. The CDR3 is made up of 16 amino acids. The CDR3 sequence: CASSSRFGGIQETQYF. The DNA for the CDR3 is TGTGCCAGCAGTTCCCGGTTTGGCGGGATCCAAGAGACCCAGTACTTC.

The rearrangement uses TRBV5-4 and TRBJ2-7; D is possibly TRBD2 (5 bases). The CDR3 consists of 12 residues. CDR1 SGHNT and CDR2 YYREEE come from the germline V gene (reference sequence). V was trimmed by 2 bases and J by 6 bases, leaving 9 bases between them. The CDR3 reads CASSFPRGEQYF. The CDR3 DNA is TGTGCCAGCAGCTTTCCTCGGGGCGAGCAGTACTTC.

This rearrangement joins TRBV9 to TRBJ1-2; no clear D. Germline CDR1 SGDLS, CDR2 YYNGEE. The CDR3 is made up of 14 amino acids. V was cut by 4 bases and J by 0 bases, with 10 bases left in between. In DNA, the CDR3 is TGTGCCAGCAGCCCCTCCCTAGCTAACTATGGCTACACCTTC. It translates to CASSPSLANYGYTF.

The chain recombines TRBV11-2 with TRBJ2-6, with D possibly being TRBD1 or TRBD2 (5 bases each). The CDR3 contains 17 residues. CDR1 and CDR2 from the germline V gene are SGHAT and FQNNGV. V lost 6 bases to trimming and J lost 0 bases, with 15 bases between them. Here the CDR3 reads CASRSGTDISGANVLTF. The CDR3 nucleotides are TGTGCCAGCAGGTCCGGGACGGATATCTCTGGGGCCAACGTCCTGACTTTC.

This chain uses TRBV5-1 with TRBJ2-3; 8 bases line up with TRBD2. Germline V CDR1 and CDR2: SGHRS, YFSETQ. The CDR3 spans 16 residues. V lost 1 base, J lost 1 base, and 5 bases stayed unmatched. The CDR3: CASSLNSGRGTDTQYF. The DNA for the CDR3 is TGCGCCAGCAGCTTGAACAGCGGGAGAGGCACAGATACGCAGTATTTT. Full variable domain (missing parts from reference TRBV5-1 and TRBJ2-3): KAGVTQTPRYLIKTRGQQVTLSCSPISGHRSVSWYQQTPGQGLQFLFEYFSETQRNKGNFPGRFSGRQFSNSRSEMNVSTLELGDSALYLCASSLNSGRGTDTQYFGPGTRLTVL.

The rearrangement links TRBV28 to TRBJ2-1, with 10 bases aligning to TRBD2. The CDR3 has 17 residues. Germline V gene data show CDR1 as MDHEN and CDR2 as SYDVKM. J was trimmed by 4 bases and V by 4 bases; bases with no gene match: 10. CDR3 bases: TGTGCCAGCAGTTCCTCCTTTGATAGCGGGAGGTACAATGAGCAGTTCTTC. Amino acid sequence: CASSSSFDSGRYNEQFF.